These 20 T cell receptor beta chains were sequenced from one sample in a study of CD8 T cells in Susac syndrome. The authors reverse transcribed roughly 0.5 to 1 ug RNA with random hexamers. TCRdb itself ran the immunoSEQ multiplex PCR reads through MiXCR, one entry per CDR3 protein. The sample lists 140,000 or so distinct CDR3 sequences; 94% were seen once. Sequenced material: CD4+ T cells from PBMCs. These TCRs come from a human donor in good health.

The chain uses TRBV5-1 and TRBJ1-2; weak D call: TRBD1 (6 bases). Germline V CDR1 and CDR2: SGHRS, YFSETQ. Deletions cut 6 bases from V and 4 bases from J, with 16 bases between. This CDR3 region has 14 residues. The CDR3: CASTPTGSIYGYTF. The DNA of the CDR3 is TGCGCCAGCACCCCGACAGGTTCAATCTATGGCTACACCTTC.

The CDR3: CASSLAGTSRYEQYF. CDR3 nucleotide sequence: TGTGCCAGCAGCTTAGCGGGGACTAGCCGCTACGAGCAGTACTTC. The J gene is TRBJ2-7, the V gene TRBV7-2; 9 bases are shared with TRBD2. CDR1 is SGHTA, CDR2 FQGNSA, per germline. This CDR3 is built from 15 residues. V lost 0 bases to trimming and J lost 3 bases; unmatched junction nucleotides: 3.

The V and J genes are TRBV19 and TRBJ1-2; no clear D. V lost 3 bases and J 8 bases, leaving 10 bases between the germline ends. This CDR3 is 12 amino acids long. Germline CDR1 reads LNHDA; CDR2 reads SQIVND (reference sequence). The CDR3 DNA sequence: TGTGCCAGTAGTATGAGGAGTCAAGGCTACACCTTC. This encodes CASSMRSQGYTF.

The CDR3: CASSWLVGTYEQYF. The CDR3 nucleotides read TGTGCCAGCAGCTGGCTCGTGGGGACCTACGAGCAGTACTTC. The J gene is TRBJ2-7, the V gene TRBV7-9, with no clear D. The CDR3 runs to 14 residues. Germline assignment: CDR1 SEHNR and CDR2 FQNEAQ (reference sequence). The V gene lost 4 bases and the J gene lost 2 bases, with 12 bases spanning the gap.

As concerns this clonotype: A junction end diverges from the germline sequence, so it may reflect a read error. The rearrangement joins TRBV12-3 or TRBV12-4 to TRBJ1-1; D is uncertain. The CDR3 is 15 amino acids. CDR3 loop: CASSLALLGRSEPFF. The CDR3 bases are TGTGCCAGCAGTTTAGCGCTCCTGGGCAGATCTGAACCTTTCTTT.

The chain combines TRBV19 with TRBJ2-5; D gene ambiguous. Per the germline V gene, CDR1 is LNHDA and CDR2 is SQIVND (reference sequence). V was pared by 3 bases and J by 2 bases, with 7 bases between. This CDR3 has 13 residues. The CDR3, as DNA: TGTGCCAGTAGTATTGGTGGGCAAGAGACCCAGTACTTC. Its protein is CASSIGGQETQYF.

This chain uses TRBV29-1 with TRBJ2-7; 8 nucleotides agree with TRBD2. CDR1 is SQVTM, CDR2 ANQGSEA, per germline. The CDR3 is 15 amino acids. The V and J ends lost 0 bases and 3 bases, in that order; junction bases with no gene match: 7. DNA for the CDR3: TGCAGCGTTGAAGATCCGGGCGGGAGGAGCTACGAGCAGTACTTC. Its protein is CSVEDPGGRSYEQYF.

This chain connects TRBV5-6 to TRBJ1-3; D is unresolved. Trimming left V 0 bases short and J 3 bases short, with 16 bases between. Germline CDR1 SGHDT, CDR2 YYEEEE. This CDR3 contains 17 residues. This CDR3 reads CASSLAIDRFLGNTIYF. Written as DNA, the CDR3 is TGTGCCAGCAGCTTGGCCATAGACCGGTTCCTTGGAAACACCATATATTTT.

This chain links TRBV10-3 with TRBJ2-1; D is perhaps TRBD1 or TRBD2 (5 bases each). The V end lost 6 bases, the J end lost 0 bases, and 15 bases lay between the germline ends. The CDR3 covers 16 residues. The germline V gene encodes CDR1 ENHRY and CDR2 SYGVKD. The CDR3 here is CAISSGTGDSYNEQFF. CDR3 DNA sequence: TGTGCCATCAGCTCGGGGACGGGTGACTCCTACAATGAGCAGTTCTTC.

The chain employs TRBV2 and TRBJ2-5; D ambiguous. There are 13 residues in the CDR3. V gave up 5 bases and J gave up 5 bases, with 12 bases separating them. Germline assignment: CDR1 SNHLY and CDR2 FYNNEI. The CDR3 nucleotides are TGTGCCAGCAGTAGATCTCCTAGGGAGACCCAGTACTTC. As protein: CASSRSPRETQYF.

V usage is TRBV12-3 or TRBV12-4 and J usage is TRBJ1-2, with 8 bases fitting TRBD1. There are 14 residues in the CDR3. The V and J ends lost 7 bases and 4 bases, in that order; junction bases with no gene match: 8. CDR3 loop: CASTPDRVTYGYTF. CDR3 sequence (DNA): TGTGCCAGCACCCCGGACAGGGTGACCTATGGCTACACCTTC.

The chain joins TRBV6-6 to TRBJ2-7; possible D gene TRBD2, 5 bases. The CDR3 has 14 residues. Germline V gene lookup returns CDR1 MNHNY and CDR2 SVGAGI (reference sequence). V shed 7 bases and J shed 0 bases, with 13 bases lying between them. The CDR3 loop is CASTPSGLSYEQYF. CDR3 in DNA: TGTGCCAGCACTCCCAGCGGCCTCTCCTACGAGCAGTACTTC.

The genes are TRBV19 and TRBJ1-1, with 7 nucleotides matching TRBD1. The germline V gene encodes CDR1 LNHDA and CDR2 SQIVND (reference sequence). The CDR3 contains 14 residues. Unmatched junction bases numbered 7, after V lost 4 bases and J lost 5 bases. In DNA, the CDR3 is TGTGCCAGTAGTAGCCAGGGGGGAGGGACTGAAGCTTTCTTT. Amino acid sequence: CASSSQGGGTEAFF.

The chain employs TRBV20-1 and TRBJ1-5, with D possibly TRBD1 on 6 matching bases. V was cut by 6 bases and J by 1 base, with 13 bases left in between. CDR1 and CDR2 from the germline V gene are DFQATT and SNEGSKA (reference sequence). The CDR3 contains 14 residues. The CDR3 DNA follows: TGCAGTGCCCCGACAGGTTTGAGCAATCAGCCCCAGCATTTT. This encodes CSAPTGLSNQPQHF.

The rearrangement links TRBV5-5 to TRBJ2-2; 9 bases are shared with TRBD1. The CDR3 is 17 residues long. The V gene's germline CDR1 is SGHKS and CDR2 YYEKEE (reference sequence). V trimming: 3 bases; J trimming: 1 base; junction bases outside the gene matches: 7. The CDR3, as DNA: TGTGCCAGCAGCTCCCGCGGGACAGGGCAGAACACCGGGGAGCTGTTTTTT. It yields the protein CASSSRGTGQNTGELFF. Looking up the rest from reference TRBV5-5 and TRBJ2-2 gives the full variable domain: DAGVTQSPTHLIKTRGQQVTLRCSPISGHKSVSWYQQVLGQGPQFIFQYYEKEERGRGNFPDRFSARQFPNYSSELNVNALLLGDSALYLCASSSRGTGQNTGELFFGEGSRLTVL.

V gene TRBV20-1 combines with J gene TRBJ2-3, with D hard to call. Per the germline V gene, CDR1 is DFQATT and CDR2 is SNEGSKA (reference sequence). Trimming cost V 2 bases and J 1 base, with 13 bases left between them. CDR3 length equals 15 residues. The CDR3 bases are TGCAGTGCTAGACCCCTTTCAGTACGCACAGATACGCAGTATTTT. This translates into CSARPLSVRTDTQYF.

V and J are TRBV12-3 or TRBV12-4 and TRBJ1-3; D remains unclear. V was cut by 4 bases and J by 0 bases, with 10 bases left in between. The CDR3 covers 15 residues. The CDR3 nucleotides read TGTGCCAGCAGTTCAGGACGGAGCTCTGGAAACACCATATATTTT. Encoded protein: CASSSGRSSGNTIYF.

This clonotype was seen a few times. In nucleotides, the CDR3 is TGCGCCAGCGGATCGACGGGGGCCTACGAGCAGTACTTC. This translates into CASGSTGAYEQYF. The chain joins TRBV5-1 to TRBJ2-7; a possible D gene is TRBD2 (6 bases). CDR1 and CDR2 from the germline V gene are SGHRS and YFSETQ. V lost 7 bases to trimming and J lost 2 bases, with 13 bases between them. CDR3 size: 13 residues.

The V and J genes are TRBV20-1 and TRBJ2-2, with D unclear. Germline V CDR1 and CDR2: DFQATT, SNEGSKA (reference sequence). With 1 base removed from V and 6 bases from J, the gap between germline ends came to 9 bases. The CDR3 contains 13 residues. The CDR3 DNA sequence: TGCAGTGCTAGAGCGGGCGCGTCCGGGGAGCTGTTTTTT. Protein product: CSARAGASGELFF.

The V gene is TRBV3-1, the J gene TRBJ1-2; D remains unclear. The CDR3 covers 13 residues. V lost 1 base and J 4 bases, leaving 7 bases between the germline ends. CDR1 and CDR2 from the germline V gene are LGHDT and YNNKEL (reference sequence). The CDR3 region has the DNA TGTGCCAGCAGCCAAGCAACGACCTATGGCTACACCTTC. It codes for CASSQATTYGYTF.